This TCR beta chain stems from a study of cytomegalovirus exposure and HLA in healthy donors. Regarding the study as a whole: V- and J-gene trimming of TCR beta was linked (in a later analysis) to a missense DCLRE1C variant. There were some public TCRs occurring in many donors, but most TCR sequences were rare.

The primer mix had 60 Vbeta and 13 Jbeta primers. The assay was immunoSEQ multiplex PCR, and TCRdb's table has in-frame clones only and misses some. The sample has approximately 200,000 clones, just under 80% seen once. This clone occurred a few times. Its antigen is not known. Germline V CDR1 and CDR2: MNHNY, SVGAGI (reference sequence). V lost 4 bases to trimming and J lost 7 bases, with 7 bases between them. There are 11 residues in the CDR3. The sequence came from a woman in her thirties in good health and CMV-seropositive. The material sequenced was PBMCs. The genes are TRBV6-6 and TRBJ1-1; D gene unclear. CDR3: CASSSPGEAFF. CDR3 DNA sequence: TGTGCCAGCAGTTCCCCGGGTGAAGCTTTCTTT.